The next 26 T cell receptor beta chains were all read from a single sample in a study of T cell responses to AZD1222 COVID-19 vaccine. Profiled with immunoSEQ multiplex PCR; TCRdb holds only in-frame clones, not every one. The table records some 110,000 clones, roughly nine tenths of them present only once. This sample comprised peripheral blood, obtained 28 days after the second AZD1222 dose. The receptors shown here come from an adult who received the AZD1222 COVID-19 vaccine.

The V call is TRBV7-9, the J call TRBJ2-1; tentative D call: TRBD1 (6 bases). The V and J ends lost 3 bases and 6 bases respectively, with 15 bases between them. The germline CDR1 and CDR2 sequences are SEHNR and FQNEAQ (reference sequence). The CDR3 length is 15 residues. The CDR3 loop is CASSFRGPPPNEQFF. The CDR3 coding sequence is TGTGCCAGCAGCTTCAGGGGCCCCCCTCCCAATGAGCAGTTCTTC. Full variable domain (missing parts from reference TRBV7-9 and TRBJ2-1): DTGVSQNPRHKITKRGQNVTFRCDPISEHNRLYWYRQTLGQGPEFLTYFQNEAQLEKSRLLSDRFSAERPKGSFSTLEIQRTEQGDSAMYLCASSFRGPPPNEQFFGPGTRLTVL.

The sample holds one count of this clone. The gene calls are TRBV5-1 and TRBJ2-2; 11 bases fit TRBD2. Looked up from germline, CDR1 is SGHRS and CDR2 is YFSETQ. This CDR3 has 15 residues. Trimming took 4 bases from V and 5 from J; bases not matched to a gene: 4. CDR3 DNA sequence: TGCGCCAGCAGCCCACTAGCGGGAGATACCGGGGAGCTGTTTTTT. Its protein is CASSPLAGDTGELFF.

This chain connects TRBV6-6 to TRBJ2-1; 7 bases map to TRBD2. The V gene end was trimmed by 2 bases and the J gene end by 5 bases; junction bases not matched to a gene: 9. This CDR3 spans 16 amino acids. Per germline, CDR1 MNHNY and CDR2 SVGAGI (reference sequence). The CDR3 loop reads CASSYRDYGAHNEQFF. DNA of the CDR3: TGTGCCAGCAGTTACAGGGACTATGGGGCGCACAATGAGCAGTTCTTC.

The genes are TRBV15 and TRBJ2-7; the D gene is possibly TRBD2 (6 bases). Germline CDR1 is LNHNV and CDR2 is YYDKDF (reference sequence). Between the trimmed V and J ends, which lost 0 bases and 4 bases, there was a span of 7 bases. The length of the CDR3 is 13 residues. The chain's CDR3 is CATSREEGYEQYF. The CDR3 DNA sequence: TGTGCCACCAGCAGAGAGGAGGGATACGAGCAGTACTTC.

J is TRBJ2-1 and V is TRBV27; 9 bases are a match to TRBD1. CDR1 and CDR2 (germline): MNHEY, SMNVEV (reference sequence). V gave up 6 bases and J gave up 4 bases; unmatched junction bases: 10. The CDR3 is 16 residues long. In DNA, the CDR3 is TGTGCCAGCAGCCTCCACCGGGACAGGGCATACAATGAGCAGTTCTTC. The encoded protein is CASSLHRDRAYNEQFF.

The genes are TRBV6-5 and TRBJ1-3, with a tentative D call TRBD1 (6 bases). Germline loops: CDR1 MNHEY, CDR2 SVGAGI. This CDR3 region has 12 residues. The V end was cut by 5 bases, the J end by 8 bases, with 10 bases between. The CDR3 bases are TGTGCCAGCAGTACGGAGGGGGACACCATATATTTT. It translates to CASSTEGDTIYF.

The chain has TRBV7-3 and TRBJ2-7; possibly TRBD2 for D (5 bases). Trimming stripped 5 bases from V and 7 bases from J, with 18 bases between. This CDR3 comprises 14 residues. The germline V gene encodes CDR1 SGHTA and CDR2 FQGTGA. The CDR3 DNA is TGTGCCAGCAGCCCGAACCCTCCGGGATCAGAGCAGTACTTC. Protein: CASSPNPPGSEQYF.

The genes are TRBV27 and TRBJ1-6; tentative D call: TRBD1 (5 bases). The germline CDR1 and CDR2 sequences are MNHEY and SMNVEV (reference sequence). The CDR3 runs 13 residues. V lost 5 bases to trimming and J lost 12 bases, with 14 bases between them. In nucleotides, the CDR3 is TGTGCCAGCAGTCAGGGTTGGGATTTACCCCTCCACTTT. This sequence encodes CASSQGWDLPLHF.

This clone was seen once. The chain couples TRBV6-1 to TRBJ2-7; tentative D call: TRBD2 (6 bases). CDR3 length equals 14 residues. Germline values: CDR1 MNHNS, CDR2 SASEGT. Trimming took 0 bases from V and 6 from J, leaving 12 bases between them. The CDR3 reads CASSEAGLSGEQYF. The DNA for the CDR3 is TGTGCCAGCAGTGAAGCGGGACTGTCGGGCGAGCAGTACTTC.

This chain uses TRBV7-8 with TRBJ1-5, with TRBD1 matching over 7 bases. CDR1 is SGHVS and CDR2 is FQNEAQ in the germline V gene. The trim removed 1 base at V and 6 bases at J, leaving 3 bases unmatched. The CDR3 contains 14 residues. The CDR3 region is CASSLETGRQPQHF. CDR3 DNA sequence: TGTGCCAGCAGCTTAGAGACAGGGCGTCAGCCCCAGCATTTT.

The chain has TRBV11-1 and TRBJ2-5; 9 nucleotides line up with TRBD2. The CDR3 spans 16 residues. Losses at the gene ends were 2 bases for V and 5 bases for J; bases not matched to a gene: 9. Germline-derived CDR1 and CDR2 are SGHAT and FQDESV (reference sequence). CDR3 sequence (DNA): TGTGCCAGCAGCTTAAACATAGCGGGAGAGGGGGAGACCCAGTACTTC. Translation: CASSLNIAGEGETQYF.

The gene calls are TRBV11-2 and TRBJ2-7, with TRBD1 matching over 8 bases. The CDR3 consists of 14 residues. Unmatched junction bases numbered 8, after V lost 5 bases and J lost 5 bases. Germline loops: CDR1 SGHAT, CDR2 FQNNGV. CDR3 in amino acids: CASSPTGAKDEQYF. In nucleotides, the CDR3 is TGTGCCAGCAGCCCGACAGGGGCTAAGGACGAGCAGTACTTC.

The chain employs TRBV28 and TRBJ2-7; D is ambiguous. Trimming stripped 6 bases from V and 6 bases from J, with 21 bases between. The CDR3 spans 15 residues. CDR1 and CDR2 (germline): MDHEN, SYDVKM. The CDR3 DNA reads TGTGCCAGCAGCCCCCAGGCGGCAACCCCTCCCGAGCAGTACTTC. It translates to CASSPQAATPPEQYF.

The CDR3 DNA reads TGTGCCAGCAGTCCCGACAGGGATCCCACTGAAGCTTTCTTT. This encodes CASSPDRDPTEAFF. The chain employs TRBV6-4 and TRBJ1-1, with 7 bases lining up with TRBD1. The CDR3 length is 14 residues. V was clipped by 5 bases and J by 4 bases; unmatched bases: 7. The germline CDR1 and CDR2 sequences are MRHNA and SNTAGT.

The chain recombines TRBV5-1 with TRBJ1-6; TRBD1 agrees at 10 bases. V dropped 2 bases and J dropped 8; count of bases not matched to a gene: 4. The CDR3 loop spans 15 amino acids. Germline V gene data show CDR1 as SGHRS and CDR2 as YFSETQ. The CDR3 DNA reads as TGCGCCAGCAGCTTACTGGACAGGGGGGATTCACCCCTCCACTTT. This translates into CASSLLDRGDSPLHF.

The rearrangement uses TRBV18 and TRBJ1-6; D not resolved. CDR1 is KGHSH and CDR2 is LQKENI in the germline V gene. The CDR3 has 16 residues. V was trimmed by 2 bases and J by 8 bases, leaving 16 bases between them. As DNA, the CDR3 is TGTGCCAGCTCACCAAGTTCTTCCCCGGGAGATTCACCCCTCCACTTT. Residues: CASSPSSSPGDSPLHF.

V is TRBV12-3 or TRBV12-4 and J is TRBJ1-1; D is undetermined. Trimming left V 1 base short and J 11 bases short, with 11 bases between. The CDR3 is 12 amino acids. For the CDR3, the DNA is TGTGCCAGCAGTTTAGGTAGTAAGGACGCTTTCTTT. Its translation is CASSLGSKDAFF.

The chain combines TRBV10-2 with TRBJ1-6; 7 bases line up with TRBD1. Germline V gene data show CDR1 as WSHSY and CDR2 as SAAADI. This CDR3 has 15 residues. J gave up 7 bases and V 5 bases, and 8 bases lay outside the gene matches. CDR3 residues: CASSSDRAHNSPLHF. Written as DNA, the CDR3 is TGCGCCAGCAGTTCTGACAGGGCCCACAATTCACCCCTCCACTTT.

The CDR3 DNA reads as TGTGCCAGCTCATCCAGTAGCAATCAGCCCCAGCATTTT. Translation: CASSSSSNQPQHF. The gene calls are TRBV18 and TRBJ1-5; no firm D call. Germline V gene data show CDR1 as KGHSH and CDR2 as LQKENI. This CDR3 has 13 amino acids. V lost 5 bases and J 0 bases, leaving 5 bases between the germline ends.

This chain uses TRBV11-2 with TRBJ2-3; D may be TRBD2 (6 bases). CDR1 is SGHAT, CDR2 FQNNGV, per germline. V lost 3 bases and J 0 bases, leaving 10 bases between the germline ends. The CDR3 runs to 15 residues. The CDR3 loop reads CASSFSGVSTDTQYF. The CDR3 bases are TGTGCCAGCAGCTTCTCGGGAGTTAGCACAGATACGCAGTATTTT.

The rearrangement joins TRBV6-6 to TRBJ1-2, with D tentatively TRBD1 (6 bases). This CDR3 is built from 15 residues. The V and J ends lost 7 bases and 5 bases respectively, with 20 bases between them. The germline CDR1 and CDR2 sequences are MNHNY and SVGAGI (reference sequence). The CDR3 region has the DNA TGTGCCAGCACCCTAGGTAATAGGGGGAGGTATGGCTACACCTTC. Translation gives CASTLGNRGRYGYTF.

The chain carries TRBV3-1 (or the pseudogene TRBV3-2) and TRBJ1-5; possibly TRBD1 for D (5 bases). The ends were cut back, 3 bases at V and 8 bases at J, with 17 bases in the middle. The length of the CDR3 is 15 residues. The germline V gene has CDR1 LGHDT and CDR2 YNNKEL (reference sequence). The CDR3 bases are TGTGCCAGCAGCCAGACGACGGGGGTGGATGAGCCCCAGCATTTT. It encodes CASSQTTGVDEPQHF.

The genes are TRBV4-1 and TRBJ1-5; 8 bases map to TRBD1. From germline, CDR1 is MGHRA and CDR2 YSYEKL. J was trimmed by 8 bases and V by 1 base; bases with no gene match: 7. The length of the CDR3 is 15 residues. The CDR3 coding sequence is TGCGCCAGCAGCCAAGGTACAGGGGGATTTGAGCCCCAGCATTTT. This translates into CASSQGTGGFEPQHF.

This clone was detected only once. The gene calls are TRBV28 and TRBJ2-2; a weak D match, TRBD1 (5 bases). The CDR3 is 15 residues long. Germline V gene lookup returns CDR1 MDHEN and CDR2 SYDVKM. V shed 6 bases and J shed 3 bases, with 14 bases lying between them. CDR3 bases: TGTGCCAGCAGCTTAAGCGACAGATACACCGGGGAGCTGTTTTTT. Translated, it gives CASSLSDRYTGELFF.

Remarks on this clone: Other DNA sequences in the same sample also yield this CDR3. V gene TRBV2 combines with J gene TRBJ1-1; tentative D call: TRBD1 (6 bases). In germline, CDR1 is SNHLY, CDR2 FYNNEI. There are 13 residues in the CDR3. Between the trimmed V and J ends, which lost 6 bases and 1 base, there was a span of 9 bases. The CDR3 nucleotides are TGTGCCAGCAGGGCGGACAGGAACACTGAAGCTTTCTTT. This gives the protein CASRADRNTEAFF.

The V gene is TRBV28, the J gene TRBJ1-4, with a possible D match to TRBD1 (6 bases). CDR1 MDHEN and CDR2 SYDVKM come from the germline V gene. There are 14 residues in the CDR3. V lost 10 bases, J lost 4 bases, and 16 bases lay in between. As DNA, the CDR3 is TGTGCCACCCTCCCCCCAGGGGTTAATGAAAAACTGTTTTTT. It encodes CATLPPGVNEKLFF.